These 25 T cell receptor beta chains were all obtained from the same sample, sequenced in a study of blood T cells in healthy people across ages. Using a J-beta primer mix together with a sample-barcoded 5' primer, a second PCR was run for about 6 to 11 cycles. TCRdb reprocessed the 5' RACE reads via MiXCR and lists one record per CDR3 protein. The table includes 650,000 to 800,000 distinct CDR3 sequences, about 51% detected once. Sequenced: blood. The source is a woman older than 75 in good health.

The chain is built from TRBV7-9 and TRBJ2-5; D is perhaps TRBD1 or TRBD2 (5 bases each). V was cut by 7 bases and J by 1 base, with 13 bases left in between. The CDR3 length is 14 residues. CDR1 SEHNR and CDR2 FQNEAQ come from the germline V gene (reference sequence). CDR3 DNA sequence: TGTGCCAGCACTGCGAGGGGCCCCCAAGAGACCCAGTACTTC. It yields the protein CASTARGPQETQYF. Drawing the rest from reference TRBV7-9 and TRBJ2-5, the complete variable domain is DTGVSQNPRHKITKRGQNVTFRCDPISEHNRLYWYRQTLGQGPEFLTYFQNEAQLEKSRLLSDRFSAERPKGSFSTLEIQRTEQGDSAMYLCASTARGPQETQYFGPGTRLLVL.

The rearrangement links TRBV6-2 or TRBV6-3 to TRBJ2-7, with D maybe TRBD2 (6 bases). This CDR3 comprises 13 residues. The V gene lost 6 bases and the J gene lost 0 bases, with 9 bases spanning the gap. Germline V lookup: CDR1 MNHEY, CDR2 SVGEGT. The CDR3 loop is CASRETSSYEQYF. CDR3 sequence (DNA): TGTGCCAGCAGAGAGACTAGCTCCTACGAGCAGTACTTC.

This chain connects TRBV11-2 to TRBJ2-1; possibly TRBD2 for D (5 bases). Between the trimmed V and J ends, which lost 2 bases and 8 bases, there was a span of 16 bases. Germline V gene lookup returns CDR1 SGHAT and CDR2 FQNNGV. The CDR3 consists of 15 residues. The CDR3 reads CASSLKRVADYEQFF. The DNA for the CDR3 is TGTGCCAGCAGCTTAAAACGGGTCGCGGACTATGAGCAGTTCTTC.

This clonotype came up many times. The rearrangement joins TRBV9 to TRBJ2-5; no definite D call. Between the trimmed V and J ends, which lost 0 bases and 4 bases, there was a span of 13 bases. The CDR3 covers 15 residues. Germline loops: CDR1 SGDLS, CDR2 YYNGEE. CDR3 sequence: CASSVGASGRETQYF. The CDR3 nucleotides read TGTGCCAGCAGCGTAGGTGCGTCTGGGCGAGAGACCCAGTACTTC.

This chain links TRBV9 with TRBJ2-7; 11 bases map to TRBD2. V gave up 0 bases and J gave up 0 bases; unmatched junction bases: 8. Germline V lookup: CDR1 SGDLS, CDR2 YYNGEE. The CDR3 has 18 amino acids. CDR3 residues: CASSVGIGTSGSSYEQYF. CDR3 coding DNA: TGTGCCAGCAGCGTAGGGATCGGGACTAGCGGTAGCTCCTACGAGCAGTACTTC.

This chain links TRBV7-8 with TRBJ2-1; 7 positions agree with TRBD2. CDR1 and CDR2 (germline): SGHVS, FQNEAQ. This CDR3 region has 14 residues. The V gene end was trimmed by 1 base and the J gene end by 8 bases; junction bases not matched to a gene: 5. CDR3 amino acids: CASSLGSLADEQFF. The CDR3 DNA reads TGTGCCAGCAGCTTAGGGAGCCTAGCGGATGAGCAGTTCTTC.

This clonotype was detected many times. This sequence joins TRBV3-1 and TRBJ1-6; D is perhaps TRBD1 (6 bases). The CDR3 is made up of 13 amino acids. V was trimmed by 3 bases and J by 7 bases, leaving 7 bases between them. CDR1 LGHDT and CDR2 YNNKEL come from the germline V gene (reference sequence). The CDR3 DNA reads as TGTGCCAGCAGCCAGCAGGGGAATTCACCCCTCCACTTT. Translation: CASSQQGNSPLHF.

The sample holds many counts of this clonotype. CDR3 DNA: TGTGCCAGCAGTTTAGGTCAGGCTGGGGCCAACGTCCTGACTTTC. It translates to CASSLGQAGANVLTF. The chain joins TRBV12-3 or TRBV12-4 to TRBJ2-6; D remains unclear. Trimming shortened V by 1 base and J by 2 bases, and 6 bases separated the two germline ends. The CDR3 loop spans 15 amino acids.

The chain uses TRBV7-2 and TRBJ2-1; no definite D call. Germline V gives CDR1 SGHTA, CDR2 FQGNSA. The CDR3 has 15 residues. Trimming took 0 bases from V and 6 from J, leaving 12 bases between them. CDR3 nucleotide sequence: TGTGCCAGCAGCTTAGCGCTGTGGCCCCCCAATGAGCAGTTCTTC. Translated, it gives CASSLALWPPNEQFF.

The V and J genes are TRBV6-8 and TRBJ1-1, with D tentatively TRBD1 (5 bases). The CDR3 runs to 17 residues. The germline V and J ends were trimmed by 7 bases and 0 bases, with 21 bases remaining between them. Germline V lookup: CDR1 MNHGY, CDR2 SAAAGT. The CDR3 sequence is CASNRGGAPYMNTEAFF. The CDR3 coding sequence is TGTGCCAGCAACCGAGGCGGGGCTCCCTACATGAACACTGAAGCTTTCTTT.

The table lists this clonotype with a count of one. V usage is TRBV20-1 and J usage is TRBJ1-2, with D possibly TRBD1 on 5 matching bases. The CDR3 length is 12 residues. Trimming took off 0 bases at V and 8 bases at J, with 10 bases between the two ends. The germline V gene has CDR1 DFQATT and CDR2 SNEGSKA (reference sequence). CDR3 in amino acids: CSARDQRGGYTF. CDR3 DNA: TGCAGTGCTAGAGATCAACGGGGCGGCTACACCTTC.

This clonotype was recorded many times. The chain couples TRBV9 to TRBJ2-1, with 11 bases that match TRBD2. The CDR3 is 16 residues long. Germline loops: CDR1 SGDLS, CDR2 YYNGEE. Losses at the gene ends were 3 bases for V and 10 bases for J; bases not matched to a gene: 12. The CDR3 reads CASSAATSGSSREQFF. CDR3 nucleotides: TGTGCCAGCAGCGCTGCCACTAGCGGGAGTTCTCGGGAGCAGTTCTTC.

The chain joins TRBV20-1 to TRBJ2-5; D is uncertain. V lost 1 base to trimming and J lost 2 bases, with 17 bases between them. CDR1 is DFQATT, CDR2 SNEGSKA, per germline (reference sequence). The CDR3 totals 16 residues. CDR3 nucleotide sequence: TGCAGTGCTAGAGCTGGCAGATTAAGCCAACAAGAGACCCAGTACTTC. It encodes CSARAGRLSQQETQYF.

About this clonotype itself: A much larger clone differs from this one at a single base, so this may be a read error. The V call is TRBV18, the J call TRBJ2-4; a possible D gene is TRBD2 (6 bases). This CDR3 is 14 amino acids long. Germline CDR1 reads KGHSH; CDR2 reads LQKENI. The V and J ends lost 3 bases and 15 bases respectively, with 21 bases between them. The CDR3 sequence is CASSPGGRNYERYF. In DNA form, the CDR3 reads TGTGCCAGCTCACCGGGGGGAAGAAACTACGAGCGGTACTTC. Combining the CDR3 with reference TRBV18 and TRBJ2-4 gives the whole variable domain NAGVMQNPRHLVRRRGQEARLRCSPMKGHSHVYWYRQLPEEGLKFMVYLQKENIIDESGMPKERFSAEFPKEGPSILRIQQVVRGDSAAYFCASSPGGRNYERYFGAGTRLSVL.

This clonotype has more than one count but fewer than ten. The J gene is TRBJ2-5, the V gene TRBV7-3; TRBD1 or TRBD2 may be the D gene (6 bases each). Trimming pared 8 bases from V and 11 bases from J, leaving 21 bases between. The CDR3 is made up of 13 amino acids. Germline CDR1 and CDR2: SGHTA and FQGTGA. The CDR3: CASALGGDNEQYF. The DNA for the CDR3 is TGTGCCAGCGCCCTGGGCGGGGACAATGAGCAGTACTTC.

The chain has TRBV20-1 and TRBJ2-4, with D perhaps assigned TRBD1 or TRBD2 (5 bases each). Trimming took off 3 bases at V and 6 bases at J, with 21 bases between the two ends. Germline assignment: CDR1 DFQATT and CDR2 SNEGSKA (reference sequence). This CDR3 is built from 16 residues. The CDR3, as DNA: TGCAGTGCTAGTGGTGTGGTGGGGACGGACTTAAACATTCAGTACTTC. This encodes CSASGVVGTDLNIQYF.

This clonotype has at least ten counts. The chain is built from TRBV3-1 and TRBJ2-5; no firm D call. Trimming pared 3 bases from V and 1 base from J, leaving 6 bases between. This CDR3 has 13 amino acids. Germline V gene data show CDR1 as LGHDT and CDR2 as YNNKEL (reference sequence). CDR3 sequence: CASSHGSQETQYF. The CDR3 bases are TGTGCCAGCAGCCACGGCAGCCAAGAGACCCAGTACTTC.

The CDR3 here is CASSSQGLNEKLFF. The CDR3 DNA follows: TGTGCCAGCAGCTCCCAGGGCCTTAATGAAAAACTGTTTTTT. This sequence joins TRBV7-2 and TRBJ1-4; D might be TRBD1 (5 bases). CDR3 length equals 14 residues. V lost 4 bases, J lost 4 bases, and 10 bases lay in between. CDR1 and CDR2 (germline): SGHTA, FQGNSA.

V and J are TRBV14 and TRBJ1-2; possibly TRBD1 for D (5 bases). Germline V gene lookup returns CDR1 SGHDN and CDR2 FVKESK. Between the trimmed V and J ends, which lost 6 bases and 4 bases, there was a span of 24 bases. CDR3 length: 17 residues. CDR3 protein: CASSLLSTGVDGYGYTF. The CDR3, as DNA: TGTGCCAGCAGTCTTTTATCTACAGGAGTGGACGGCTATGGCTACACCTTC.

The rearrangement uses TRBV6-1 and TRBJ2-1, with 8 bases fitting TRBD2. Germline CDR1 reads MNHNS; CDR2 reads SASEGT. The ends lost 7 bases at V and 6 bases at J; junction bases unmatched: 5. The CDR3 is 13 amino acids. The CDR3 DNA follows: TGTGCCAGCACGCCCGGGACTAGCAATGAGCAGTTCTTC. Its protein product is CASTPGTSNEQFF.

At least ten counts were recorded for this clonotype. The J gene is TRBJ2-3, the V gene TRBV29-1, with D maybe TRBD1 (6 bases). This CDR3 spans 14 amino acids. Germline V gene sequence: CDR1 SQVTM, CDR2 ANQGSEA. Trimming removed 4 bases from V and 3 bases from J, with 14 bases in between. The CDR3 is CSVGEGHTTDTQYF. Written as DNA, the CDR3 is TGCAGCGTTGGAGAGGGACATACAACAGATACGCAGTATTTT.

This clonotype was picked up a small number of times. The V and J genes are TRBV28 and TRBJ1-6; D is ambiguous. Trimming removed 3 bases from V and 7 bases from J, with 4 bases in between. This CDR3 has 12 residues. Germline lookup yields CDR1 MDHEN and CDR2 SYDVKM. CDR3 residues: CASSLYNSPLHF. The CDR3, as DNA: TGTGCCAGCAGTTTGTACAATTCACCCCTCCACTTT.

The V call is TRBV28, the J call TRBJ2-1; 7 bases line up with TRBD1. Per germline, CDR1 MDHEN and CDR2 SYDVKM. The V gene end was trimmed by 2 bases and the J gene end by 8 bases; junction bases not matched to a gene: 6. This CDR3 has 14 amino acids. CDR3 residues: CASSLRGGADEQFF. As DNA, the CDR3 is TGTGCCAGCAGTTTACGAGGGGGCGCGGATGAGCAGTTCTTC.

The chain carries TRBV12-3 or TRBV12-4 and TRBJ1-5; TRBD1 matches 9 bases. Trimming removed 5 bases from V and 2 bases from J; junction bases left unmatched: 7. The CDR3 is made up of 16 amino acids. The CDR3 loop is CASSITGGWGNQPQHF. The CDR3 DNA reads as TGTGCCAGCAGTATTACAGGGGGCTGGGGCAATCAGCCCCAGCATTTT.

With respect to this clonotype: A read error may account for a junction end that differs from germline. The chain links TRBV28 to TRBJ1-6; D is uncertain. The V gene's germline CDR1 is MDHEN and CDR2 SYDVKM. The CDR3 runs 14 residues. The CDR3 sequence: CASSLTTYNSPPHF. CDR3 nucleotide sequence: TGTGCCAGCAGTTTGACCACGTATAATTCACCCCCCCACTTT.